The present T cell receptor beta chain was sequenced within a study of T cell changes during pregnancy in multiple sclerosis. The V end was cut by 5 bases, the J end by 10 bases, with 20 bases between. Germline CDR1 is SEHNR and CDR2 is FQNEAQ (reference sequence). This CDR3 region has 14 residues. Measured with immunoSEQ multiplex PCR; TCRdb has only the in-frame clones, and not every one. Of roughly 57,000 clones detected, about 94% appear once; the ten largest clones hold 2% to 3%. The TCR comes from a female donor with multiple sclerosis, enrolled in a pregnancy study. Sequencing was performed on CD8+ T cells from peripheral blood mononuclear cells, taken after pregnancy. The genes are TRBV7-9 and TRBJ1-1; D may be TRBD1 (6 bases). The CDR3 reads CASSPSGTKGAAFF. For the CDR3, the DNA is TGTGCCAGCAGCCCATCCGGGACAAAGGGCGCAGCTTTCTTT.